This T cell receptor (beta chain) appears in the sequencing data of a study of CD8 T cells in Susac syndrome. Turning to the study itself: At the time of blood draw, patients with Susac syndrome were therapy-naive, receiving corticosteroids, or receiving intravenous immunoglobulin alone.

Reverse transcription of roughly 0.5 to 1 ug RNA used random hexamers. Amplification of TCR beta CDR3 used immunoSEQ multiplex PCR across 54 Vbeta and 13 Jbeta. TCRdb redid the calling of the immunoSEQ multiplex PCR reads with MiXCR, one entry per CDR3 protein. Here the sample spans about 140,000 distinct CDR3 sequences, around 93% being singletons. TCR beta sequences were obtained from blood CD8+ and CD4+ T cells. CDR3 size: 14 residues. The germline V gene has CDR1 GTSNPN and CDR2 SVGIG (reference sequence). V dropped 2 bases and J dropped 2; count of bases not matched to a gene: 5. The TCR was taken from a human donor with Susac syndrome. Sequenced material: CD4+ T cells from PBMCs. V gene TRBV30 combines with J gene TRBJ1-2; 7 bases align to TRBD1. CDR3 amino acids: CAWSRTGLNYGYTF. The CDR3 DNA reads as TGTGCCTGGAGTCGGACAGGTCTAAACTATGGCTACACCTTC.